The clone carrying this TCR beta chain was observed at least ten times. What it binds is unknown. This sample was included in a study of CD8+CD57+ T cells in acquired aplastic anemia. Study-wide points: Patients showed no significant difference from controls in CD8+ Simpson's diversity. Overlap between patients and controls comprised almost 30 CD8+ CDR3 sequences.

Genomic DNA was employed as the template in profiling TCR beta VDJ and CDR3. One entry per CDR3 protein, called by TCRdb with MiXCR from the reads. In the table there are 150,000 to 200,000 distinct CDR3 sequences, around 48% of which are singletons. Trimming took off 2 bases at V and 4 bases at J, with 2 bases between the two ends. From germline, CDR1 is MNHNS and CDR2 SASEGT. This CDR3 spans 11 amino acids. All sequencing subjects had displayed CD8+CD57+ cell expansion on flow cytometry. Severe acquired aplastic anemia was present in all patients. This receptor was identified in a human donor with aplastic anemia. The sample taken for sequencing was sorted CD4+, CD8+, or CD8+CD57+ T cells (not recorded which) from PBMCs. J is TRBJ2-5 and V is TRBV6-1; D not certain. CDR3 loop: CASSEIETQYF. The CDR3, as DNA: TGTGCCAGCAGTGAAATAGAGACCCAGTACTTC.